Listed below are T cell receptor beta chains from one sample, sequenced in a study of cytomegalovirus exposure and HLA in healthy donors. Libraries were prepared by immunoSEQ multiplex PCR; TCRdb keeps only in-frame clonotypes and omits some of them. The sample contains about 150,000 clones, around 73% of which appear only once. Sequencing was carried out using PBMCs. The receptor source for this set is a male donor in good health and CMV-seronegative. The CDR3 runs from the conserved cysteine through the conserved F or W. D genes are given only for firm matches. Rows may omit the clone size; those that give it use once, few, many or a size class.

clone_size: few
j_call: TRBJ2-2
v_call: TRBV7-2
d_call: -
cdr3_aa: CASSAGPNTGELFF
cdr3_nt: TGTGCCAGCAGCGCGGGACCAAACACCGGGGAGCTGTTTTTT

clone_size: -
j_call: TRBJ1-6
v_call: TRBV28
d_call: -
cdr3_aa: CASSLLNSPLHF
cdr3_nt: TGTGCCAGCAGTCTCCTAAATTCACCCCTCCACTTT

clone_size: -
j_call: TRBJ2-3
v_call: TRBV9
d_call: -
cdr3_aa: CASSVQQGKTDTQYF
cdr3_nt: TGTGCCAGCAGCGTCCAGCAGGGAAAGACAGATACGCAGTATTTT

clone_size: few
j_call: TRBJ2-7
v_call: TRBV29-1
d_call: TRBD1
cdr3_aa: CSVGGTGSYEQYF
cdr3_nt: TGCAGCGTTGGGGGGACAGGGTCCTACGAGCAGTACTTC

clone_size: -
j_call: TRBJ1-2
v_call: TRBV28
d_call: -
cdr3_aa: CASSSRLFYGHTF
cdr3_nt: TGTGCCAGCAGTTCCAGACTGTTCTATGGCCACACCTTC

clone_size: -
j_call: TRBJ2-7
v_call: TRBV18
d_call: -
cdr3_aa: CASSLREGDEQYF
cdr3_nt: TGTGCCAGCTCGCTAAGGGAAGGGGACGAGCAGTACTTC

clone_size: -
j_call: TRBJ2-3
v_call: TRBV5-1
d_call: TRBD1
cdr3_aa: CASSRAGQGPTDTQYF
cdr3_nt: TGCGCCAGCAGCAGAGCGGGACAGGGCCCCACAGATACGCAGTATTTT

clone_size: once
j_call: TRBJ2-7
v_call: TRBV7-9
d_call: TRBD2
cdr3_aa: CASSLGLAGTYEQYF
cdr3_nt: TGTGCCAGCAGCTTGGGACTAGCGGGCACCTACGAGCAGTACTTC

clone_size: -
j_call: TRBJ2-3
v_call: TRBV12-2
d_call: -
cdr3_aa: CASRLERITGGQTDTQYF
cdr3_nt: TGTGCAAGTCGCTTAGAGCGCATTACAGGGGGCCAAACAGATACGCAGTATTTT

clone_size: -
j_call: TRBJ1-1
v_call: TRBV19
d_call: -
cdr3_aa: CASIQYTEAFF
cdr3_nt: TGTGCCAGTATCCAGTACACTGAAGCTTTCTTT

clone_size: -
j_call: TRBJ2-2
v_call: TRBV13
d_call: -
cdr3_aa: CASSLYSINTGELFF
cdr3_nt: TGTGCCAGCAGCTTATACAGTATTAACACCGGGGAGCTGTTTTTT

clone_size: -
j_call: TRBJ1-6
v_call: TRBV6-1
d_call: -
cdr3_aa: CASRNPGNSPLHF
cdr3_nt: TGTGCCAGCAGGAACCCAGGGAATTCACCCCTCCACTTT

clone_size: -
j_call: TRBJ1-1
v_call: TRBV5-1
d_call: -
cdr3_aa: CASSPGSSEAFF
cdr3_nt: TGCGCCAGCAGCCCCGGGTCATCTGAAGCTTTCTTT

clone_size: -
j_call: TRBJ2-4
v_call: TRBV7-9
d_call: TRBD2
cdr3_aa: CASSLPWTSGQLAKNIQYF
cdr3_nt: TGTGCCAGCAGCTTACCTTGGACTAGCGGTCAGCTAGCCAAAAACATTCAGTACTTC

clone_size: -
j_call: TRBJ2-3
v_call: TRBV5-4
d_call: TRBD2
cdr3_aa: CASRVAGGAADTQYF
cdr3_nt: TGTGCCAGCAGGGTAGCGGGGGGGGCCGCAGATACGCAGTATTTT

clone_size: -
j_call: TRBJ2-5
v_call: TRBV6-5
d_call: TRBD1
cdr3_aa: CASREGAGRETQYF
cdr3_nt: TGTGCCAGCAGAGAGGGGGCTGGGAGAGAGACCCAGTACTTC

clone_size: -
j_call: TRBJ1-6
v_call: TRBV19
d_call: TRBD1
cdr3_aa: CASSMGQDNSPLHF
cdr3_nt: TGTGCCAGTAGTATGGGACAGGATAATTCACCCCTCCACTTT

clone_size: -
j_call: TRBJ2-7
v_call: TRBV28
d_call: -
cdr3_aa: CASRPDSYEQYF
cdr3_nt: TGTGCCAGCAGACCAGACTCCTACGAGCAGTACTTC

clone_size: -
j_call: TRBJ2-3
v_call: TRBV9
d_call: -
cdr3_aa: CASSVGAGFTDTQYF
cdr3_nt: TGTGCCAGCAGCGTAGGGGCAGGGTTTACAGATACGCAGTATTTT

clone_size: -
j_call: TRBJ2-5
v_call: TRBV5-1
d_call: TRBD2
cdr3_aa: CASSLAGGSQETQYF
cdr3_nt: TGCGCCAGCAGCTTGGCCGGGGGGTCACAAGAGACCCAGTACTTC

clone_size: once
j_call: TRBJ2-5
v_call: TRBV27
d_call: -
cdr3_aa: CASSLEGAQSETQYF
cdr3_nt: TGTGCCAGCAGTTTGGAGGGGGCGCAGTCAGAGACCCAGTACTTC

clone_size: -
j_call: TRBJ1-5
v_call: TRBV19
d_call: TRBD1
cdr3_aa: CASMGTGDSNQPQHF
cdr3_nt: TGTGCCAGTATGGGGACAGGGGATAGCAATCAGCCCCAGCATTTT

clone_size: few
j_call: TRBJ1-5
v_call: TRBV28
d_call: -
cdr3_aa: CASRMGGGNNQPQHF
cdr3_nt: TGTGCCAGCAGGATGGGGGGAGGGAACAATCAGCCCCAGCATTTT

clone_size: -
j_call: TRBJ1-2
v_call: TRBV9
d_call: TRBD1
cdr3_aa: CASSSPRDLGGADGYTF
cdr3_nt: TGTGCCAGCAGCTCCCCTAGAGATTTAGGGGGCGCGGATGGCTACACCTTC

clone_size: -
j_call: TRBJ1-4
v_call: TRBV5-1
d_call: TRBD1
cdr3_aa: CASSPGQGNEKLFF
cdr3_nt: TGCGCCAGCAGCCCGGGACAGGGTAATGAAAAACTGTTTTTT

clone_size: -
j_call: TRBJ1-2
v_call: TRBV2
d_call: TRBD1
cdr3_aa: CASSELPGQGDNSASYGYTF
cdr3_nt: TGTGCCAGCAGTGAACTCCCGGGACAGGGGGACAACTCTGCGTCGTATGGCTACACCTTC

clone_size: few
j_call: TRBJ1-4
v_call: TRBV2
d_call: -
cdr3_aa: CASSRGVNEKLFF
cdr3_nt: TGTGCCAGCAGTAGGGGTGTTAATGAAAAACTGTTTTTT